Described below is a single TCR beta chain sequence and its context. Its antigen is unknown. These data originate in a study of CD8 T cells in ankylosing spondylitis. Libraries for TCR beta were made by quantitative 5'-RACE with molecular barcodes. TCRdb reprocessed the 5' RACE reads via MiXCR and lists one record per CDR3 protein. The sample lists fewer than 250,000 distinct CDR3 sequences; over 9.5% were seen once. Study-wide points: Clones linked to disease, bearing a CD8+ phenotype, were relatively rare in peripheral blood. Some motif variants were previously reported in reactive arthritis synovial fluid and blood.

Sequencing input: blood, either unsorted or a sorted T cell fraction (not recorded which). This clonotype was sampled from a male donor with ankylosing spondylitis or in good health (not recorded which).

CDR3 nucleotides: TGTGCCATCAGCCCGGACGGGAATAATTCACCCCTCCACTTT. It is translated as CAISPDGNNSPLHF. This sequence joins TRBV10-3 and TRBJ1-6; D gene ambiguous. This CDR3 region has 14 residues. Germline V gene lookup returns CDR1 ENHRY and CDR2 SYGVKD. V dropped 6 bases and J dropped 5 bases, with 11 bases sitting between them.